This is a list of T cell receptor beta chains from one sample in a study of identical twins. TCRdb ran MiXCR on the 5' RACE reads and lists one entry per CDR3 protein. The top ten clones hold 0.98% of a sample with hundreds of thousands of distinct CDR3 sequences, 8% to 9% of them seen once. The same sample was also studied in work on yellow fever vaccine responses in identical twins.

The sequencing sample was made of PBMCs. The receptors derive from a woman younger than 35 in good health. Each CDR3 is given with its conserved first and last residue. The order of the fields is clone size, D gene, V gene, J gene, CDR3 DNA, CDR3 protein. The D gene is left open where the match is weak. The size entry is marked missing in some rows and otherwise reads once, few, many or a size class.

few,TRBD2,TRBV11-2,TRBJ2-5,TGTGCCAGCAGCTTAGGATTGCGGGGGACGTCCCAGTACTTC,CASSLGLRGTSQYF
many,-,TRBV20-1,TRBJ2-2,TGCAGTGCTAGTCCGGACCCAGGCGGGGAGCTGTTTTTT,CSASPDPGGELFF
-,-,TRBV2,TRBJ1-6,TGTGCCAGCACCCCGATTCCGGGGGGGGGATCACCCCTCCACTTT,CASTPIPGGGSPLHF
many,TRBD1,TRBV28,TRBJ1-1,TGTGCCAGCAGTCGACAGGGATCGAACACTGAAGCTTTCTTT,CASSRQGSNTEAFF
-,-,TRBV7-3,TRBJ2-7,TGTGCCAGCAGCCCCTCCCCGGGGTACGGGGAGCAGTACTTC,CASSPSPGYGEQYF
-,-,TRBV5-1,TRBJ1-1,TGCGCCAGCAGCTTGGGCACGGGACTGAAAGCCACTGAAGCTTTCTTT,CASSLGTGLKATEAFF
few,TRBD1,TRBV6-1,TRBJ2-7,TGTGCCAGCAGCAGAGACAGGGGGTATTCCGAGCAGTACTTC,CASSRDRGYSEQYF
-,-,TRBV7-9,TRBJ2-7,TGTGCCAGCAGCCAGACGGCCTCCTACGAGCAGTACTTC,CASSQTASYEQYF
-,-,TRBV12-3/TRBV12-4,TRBJ2-1,TGTGCCAGCAGTTTAGGGGACGTTGAGTTCTTC,CASSLGDVEFF
few,TRBD2,TRBV12-3/TRBV12-4,TRBJ2-3,TGTGCCAGCAGTTTAAATAGCGGGGGGCCGGCAGATACGCAGTATTTT,CASSLNSGGPADTQYF
few,-,TRBV15,TRBJ2-5,TGTGCCACCAGCAGAGGACTTGGTGACCGGGAGACCCAGTACTTC,CATSRGLGDRETQYF
many,-,TRBV7-2,TRBJ2-3,TGTGCCAGCAGCTTAGACAGGGTGTCAGATACGCAGTATTTT,CASSLDRVSDTQYF
few,-,TRBV27,TRBJ1-2,TGTGCCAGCAGCCTCAAGGGGCCGAACTATGGCTACACCTTC,CASSLKGPNYGYTF
-,TRBD2,TRBV11-1,TRBJ2-5,TGTTCCAGCAGCTTCGCAGCCGGACTAGCGGGGAATCAAGAGACCCAGTACTTC,CSSSFAAGLAGNQETQYF
-,-,TRBV5-1,TRBJ2-2,TGCGCCAGCAGCTATGACAGGAACACCGGGGAGCTGTTTTTT,CASSYDRNTGELFF
many,-,TRBV12-3/TRBV12-4,TRBJ2-1,TGTGCCAGCAGTTTATTCGGGGGAGGGGGAAATGAGCAGTTCTTC,CASSLFGGGGNEQFF
-,-,TRBV3-1,TRBJ1-5,TGTGCCAGCAGCCAAGATGCCAGGGGAAATCAGCCCCAGCATTTT,CASSQDARGNQPQHF
many,-,TRBV7-9,TRBJ2-4,TGTGCCAGCAGCTCCCCAGACATTCAGTACTTC,CASSSPDIQYF
few,-,TRBV29-1,TRBJ2-5,TGCAGCGTTGTTTCGGGGGTGGAGACCCAGTACTTC,CSVVSGVETQYF
many,-,TRBV12-3/TRBV12-4,TRBJ2-5,TGTGCCAGCAGTCTCGGCCCGTCGGAGACCCAGTACTTC,CASSLGPSETQYF
-,TRBD2,TRBV20-1,TRBJ2-5,TGCAGTGCTAGTCGGCCGGGCGGGGGGGCCTATGAGACCCAGTACTTC,CSASRPGGGAYETQYF
-,-,TRBV18,TRBJ2-1,TGTGCCAGCTCTCTCGACATACGTCCTATCACCAATGAGCAGTTCTTC,CASSLDIRPITNEQFF
many,-,TRBV25-1,TRBJ1-6,TGTGCCAGCAGTGATGGCGGGAGCTCCTATAATTCACCCCTCCACTTT,CASSDGGSSYNSPLHF
-,-,TRBV6-1,TRBJ2-7,TGTGCCAGCAGCCGGGGGGCGAGCGGGTCCTACGAGCAGTACTTC,CASSRGASGSYEQYF
few,-,TRBV29-1,TRBJ2-5,TGCAGCACCTCGTTCGGGGTACAAGAGACCCAGTACTTC,CSTSFGVQETQYF
few,TRBD1,TRBV6-5,TRBJ2-7,TGTGCCAGCAGTTACGACAGGGAAAGCTCCTACGAGCAGTACTTC,CASSYDRESSYEQYF
many,TRBD2,TRBV12-3/TRBV12-4,TRBJ2-1,TGTGCCAGCAGTTTTTTCTTGGGCGGGGGGGTCGAGCAGTTCTTC,CASSFFLGGGVEQFF
-,TRBD1,TRBV7-2,TRBJ2-2,TGTGCCAGCAGCTCGCCCGGGGACAGAAACACCGGGGAGCTGTTTTTT,CASSSPGDRNTGELFF
-,-,TRBV5-6,TRBJ1-1,TGTGCCAGCAGCTTGGATATATTCGGGAACACTGAAGCTTTCTTT,CASSLDIFGNTEAFF
few,TRBD2,TRBV11-2,TRBJ2-2,TGTGCCAGCAGCTCCCCACTAGCGGGGGCGACTATGCGAAACACCGGGGAGCTGTTTTTT,CASSSPLAGATMRNTGELFF
-,TRBD1,TRBV11-2,TRBJ1-1,TGTGCCAGCAGCTTAGTAGGCCAGGGGGGACCCCTGAACACTGAAGCTTTCTTT,CASSLVGQGGPLNTEAFF
-,TRBD1,TRBV10-3,TRBJ2-2,TGTGCCATCAGTGATTCACCCGGGACAGGGACCGGGGAGCTGTTTTTT,CAISDSPGTGTGELFF
-,-,TRBV7-2,TRBJ2-7,TGTGCCAGCAGCTTAGATGTACAGCGATCCTACGAGCAGTACTTC,CASSLDVQRSYEQYF
-,TRBD2,TRBV12-5,TRBJ2-7,TGTGCTAGTGGTCTAGCGGGGTTTGCCGAGCAGTACTTC,CASGLAGFAEQYF
-,-,TRBV3-1,TRBJ2-5,TGTGCCACCACCCAAGAAAGGCAGCTGGCGGGAAGGGTAGAGACCCAGTACTTC,CATTQERQLAGRVETQYF
many,-,TRBV15,TRBJ2-7,TGTGCCACCAGCAGAGATATCGCAAGTGGAGGTTACTACGAGCAGTACTTC,CATSRDIASGGYYEQYF
few,-,TRBV18,TRBJ2-2,TGTGCCAGCTCACCCCGGGACAAACCCTACACCGGGGAGCTGTTTTTT,CASSPRDKPYTGELFF
few,-,TRBV12-3/TRBV12-4,TRBJ2-2,TGTGCCAGCAGTTTGTACAGCCTGGGCACCGGGGAGCTGTTTTTT,CASSLYSLGTGELFF
many,-,TRBV12-3/TRBV12-4,TRBJ2-7,TGTGCCAGCAGTCCCGCCGCCTACGAGCAGTACTTC,CASSPAAYEQYF
many,TRBD2,TRBV3-1,TRBJ2-1,TGTGCCAGCAGCCTTCCGGGCCGGGGGGGACCCTACAATGAGCAGTTCTTC,CASSLPGRGGPYNEQFF
-,TRBD1,TRBV6-5,TRBJ2-7,TGTGCCAGCAGTTACTCAGGCGTGGGACAGGGCTCCTACGAGCAGTACTTC,CASSYSGVGQGSYEQYF
-,-,TRBV25-1,TRBJ1-4,TGTGCCAGCAGTGAATATACAGGAACTAATGAAAAACTGTTTTTT,CASSEYTGTNEKLFF
few,-,TRBV18,TRBJ2-5,TGTGCCAGCTCACCGGCTGGGACTCCCCAAGAGACCCAGTACTTC,CASSPAGTPQETQYF
many,-,TRBV29-1,TRBJ1-1,TGCAGCTCTTCGACAGGGAACACTGAAGCTTTCTTT,CSSSTGNTEAFF
few,TRBD1,TRBV5-1,TRBJ2-7,TGCGCCAGCTACGAACCGGGACAGGGCTCCTACGAGCAGTACTTC,CASYEPGQGSYEQYF
-,-,TRBV20-1,TRBJ2-1,TGCAGTGCTAGAGTAGGTAGGGGATCCTACAATGAGCAGTTCTTC,CSARVGRGSYNEQFF
many,TRBD2,TRBV12-3/TRBV12-4,TRBJ2-3,TGTGCCAGCAGCTACTCCACTAGCGGGAGTAGCACAGATACGCAGTATTTT,CASSYSTSGSSTDTQYF
few,-,TRBV7-2,TRBJ2-7,TGTGCCAGCAGCTTAGATCCGGGGACCCCCTACGAGCAGTACTTC,CASSLDPGTPYEQYF
once,-,TRBV4-1,TRBJ2-3,TGCGCCAGCAGCCGAGTCGACAGCACAGATACGCAGTATTTT,CASSRVDSTDTQYF
-,-,TRBV20-1,TRBJ2-7,TGCAGTGCTAGATGGGGTAACGAGCAGTACTTC,CSARWGNEQYF
few,TRBD2,TRBV11-1,TRBJ2-4,TGTGCCAGCAGCTCAGGAAGAGGGCTAGCGGGAGTAGGATCACTAAAAAACATTCAGTACTTC,CASSSGRGLAGVGSLKNIQYF
-,-,TRBV6-2/TRBV6-3,TRBJ2-4,TGTGCCAGCGCGACAGGAGGGGGAGCCTCCAAAAACATTCAGTACTTC,CASATGGGASKNIQYF
few,TRBD2,TRBV4-1,TRBJ2-5,TGCGCCAGCAGCCAAGCAGGTTTCGGGAGGGGAAGGGAGACCCAGTACTTC,CASSQAGFGRGRETQYF
many,TRBD1,TRBV12-3/TRBV12-4,TRBJ1-5,TGTGCCAGCAGTCTTACAGGGGACAATCAGCCCCAGCATTTT,CASSLTGDNQPQHF
many,TRBD1,TRBV6-2/TRBV6-3,TRBJ2-6,TGTGCCAGCAGTTACTTCGGACAGGGGGCTTCTGGGGCCAACGTCCTGACTTTC,CASSYFGQGASGANVLTF
-,TRBD2,TRBV5-1,TRBJ2-3,TGCGCCAGTGGGGGGACTAGCGGGTCCACAGATACGCAGTATTTT,CASGGTSGSTDTQYF
-,TRBD2,TRBV4-3,TRBJ2-7,TGCGCCAGCAGCCAAGAATGGACTAGCGGGCACGAGCAGTACTTC,CASSQEWTSGHEQYF
few,-,TRBV28,TRBJ1-6,TGTGCCAGCAGTTTAAAGAAGGGGCGGGCAATAAATTCACCCCTCCACTTT,CASSLKKGRAINSPLHF
few,-,TRBV15,TRBJ1-5,TGTGCCACCAGCAGAGGGGCAGGGGTTCAGCCCCAGCATTTT,CATSRGAGVQPQHF